The present TCR beta chain was sequenced within a study of shared clonotypes between healthy human individuals. Naive CD4+ cells were CD45RA-selected; the remaining cells were memory. Source study methods: Junction-only sequences without quality scores were provided by ImmunoSEQ, so filtering was different. Here immunoSEQ multiplex PCR was the method, and the copy in TCRdb shows in-frame clones only, minus some. V and J calls and clone size are given by that table; D and trimming were obtained from the DNA. This table has roughly 2.2 million clones, 85% to 95% appearing once. Worth noting for this clone: The antigen is not known.

Regarding the study as a whole: Sharing of clonotypes among donors was expected to vary with sequencing depth. It was observed that about 5% of naive CD4 clonotypes were shared across several donors.

The receptor's source is a man aged 18 to 29 in good health. Some clones in this sample may be carry-over from other donors' samples. Sequencing was done on a sample of naive CD4+ T cells from PBMCs. The subset: CD45RA+ positively selected.

The CDR3 DNA reads as TGTGCCAGCAGGGAACGGGGGTCCAAGCAGTTCTTC. This codes for CASRERGSKQFF. The chain links TRBV2 to TRBJ2-1; D is perhaps TRBD2 (6 bases). This CDR3 contains 12 residues. The V gene lost 6 bases and the J gene lost 11 bases, with 14 bases spanning the gap. CDR1 SNHLY and CDR2 FYNNEI come from the germline V gene.